The present T cell receptor (beta chain) was sequenced within a study of beta chain features in type 1 diabetes (dated by TCRdb to the late 2010s). For context, the study as a whole: Mean age, gender distribution, total cell number and subset yield were not different between patients and healthy donors. Regulatory and stem cell-like memory subsets were isolated from only 8 patients and roughly eight healthy donors, whereas naive and central memory subsets came from all 30 or so donors. In the study, TCRB repertoires of sorted circulating CD4+ T cell subsets from recently diagnosed type 1 diabetes patients were compared with those of matched healthy donors. A total of some 100,000,000 sorted cells were examined across all samples, and a strong correlation was observed between cell number per subset and RNA yield.

The germline V gene supplies CDR1 LGHNA and CDR2 YNFKEQ. The CDR3 contains 18 residues, cysteine and phenylalanine counted. The kept DNA is CDR3 alone, 54 bases in frame from the first base. V lost 6 bases and J lost 0 bases; the stretch between them is 18 bases long. A single peripheral blood draw of approximately 0.11 L on average was collected from each donor into heparinised tubes. Naive, central memory, regulatory and stem cell-like memory CD4+ T cells were sorted on a BD FACSAria II using a panel including CD45RO, CCR7, CD25, CD127, CD95 and CD27. Purity was above 98% for every sorted population. PBMCs were isolated immediately by Lymphoprep density gradient centrifugation and stained directly without culture. Samples were stained and sorted in pairs, with one healthy donor and one patient per experiment, so that batch effects were minimized. In the case of this clone: Its cognate antigen has yet to be identified. There are no base qualities to consult, and no much larger clone falls within one base.

The entire isolated RNA was reverse transcribed using the High Capacity cDNA Reverse Transcription Kit, and thus expressed TCRB transcripts were sequenced. Naive, central memory and regulatory T cell samples underwent deep immunoSEQ sequencing, averaging about 3.3 million total reads per sample. Sorted cells were lysed in RLT buffer and RNA was extracted with DNase-treated RNeasy Micro or Mini kits, depending on cell number. Each cell subset was processed on its own to prevent cross-contamination, while patient and healthy donor samples were processed together. TCRB sequences were amplified from cDNA with the immunoSEQ multiplex PCR, producing 87-bp fragments spanning the CDR3 region. Sequencing of the amplicons was done on the Illumina HiSeq platform. On the authors' methods: PCR bias was corrected computationally using synthetic template baselines, and reads within Hamming distance 2 were collapsed, with unmergeable singletons discarded. Reads were aligned against IMGT to assign V, D and J genes, CDR3 length and insertions or deletions at six rearrangement sites. Within each subset, clonotype counts were normalized to sorted cell number, and only after that were true diversity and Gini coefficients computed with the tcR R package. The overlap coefficient, calculated on TCRB nucleotide sequences, was used to measure repertoire sharing. The table comes from immuneACCESS by way of TCRdb, which keeps in-frame sequences with V and J called. Part of the clones is missing from these tables; in studies checked, under half for an unresolved V gene and the rest for unknown reasons. Clone size and V and J calls were adopted from that table, with D and trimming inferred from the DNA. In this sample the table shows about 320,000 clones, 11% to 15% of which occur a single time. The ten largest make up 6.7% of the sample.

Broader findings and caveats from the paper: In all four CD4+ subsets, TCRB CDR3 length was moderately but significantly shorter in type 1 diabetes patients. Patients with type 1 diabetes made fewer insertions and deleted more nucleotides at VDJ recombination sites, implying thymic rearrangement abnormalities. Naive, central memory and regulatory TCRB repertoires appeared more similar among patients than among healthy donors. Because cDNA was sequenced instead of genomic DNA, activated cells with high expression could be over-represented, although the groups did not differ in activation or CD3 levels. HLA sub-analyses involved small numbers of individuals, so any influence of HLA type on TCRB rearrangement remained unresolved. Shorter templates might have been favored by PCR, but patient and control samples were amplified and corrected together, so both groups would have been affected equally by any skew.

Sample: central memory CD4+ T cells from blood. The clonotype originates from a man younger than 45 in good health. This chain is built from TRBV4-2 and TRBJ2-6; the D gene is perhaps TRBD2, on 6 matching bases. The CDR3: CASSVQFGRSSGANVLTF. The DNA reads TGTGCCAGCAGTGTTCAGTTTGGGAGGTCCTCTGGGGCCAACGTCCTGACTTTC.